This T cell receptor (beta chain) was sequenced in a study of OX40 agonist ivuxolimab in advanced cancers. Here immunoSEQ multiplex PCR was the method, and the copy in TCRdb shows in-frame clones only, minus some. Of approximately 26,000 clones listed, approximately 91% are singletons. CDR1 and CDR2 from the germline V gene are MNHNS and SASEGT. V lost 2 bases and J 5 bases, leaving 6 bases between the germline ends. CDR3 length: 12 residues. The sequencing used CD4+ or CD8+ T cells sorted from blood, collected in a trial of the OX40 agonist ivuxolimab. This TCR was recovered from an adult with an advanced solid tumor such as melanoma, head and neck, liver or kidney cancer. The chain employs TRBV6-1 and TRBJ2-5; D remains ambiguous. CDR3 protein: CASSENRETQYF. The CDR3 DNA reads TGTGCCAGCAGTGAAAATAGGGAGACCCAGTACTTC.